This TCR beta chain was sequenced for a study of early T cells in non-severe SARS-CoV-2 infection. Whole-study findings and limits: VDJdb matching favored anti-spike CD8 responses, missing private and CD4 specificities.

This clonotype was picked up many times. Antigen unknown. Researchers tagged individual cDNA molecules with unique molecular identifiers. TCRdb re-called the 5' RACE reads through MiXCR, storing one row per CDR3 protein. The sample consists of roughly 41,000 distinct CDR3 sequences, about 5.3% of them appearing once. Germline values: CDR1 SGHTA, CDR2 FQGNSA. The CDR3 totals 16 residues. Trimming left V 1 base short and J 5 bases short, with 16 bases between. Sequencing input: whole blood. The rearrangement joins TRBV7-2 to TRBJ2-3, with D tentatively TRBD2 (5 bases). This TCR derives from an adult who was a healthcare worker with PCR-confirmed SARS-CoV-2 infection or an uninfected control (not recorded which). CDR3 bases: TGTGCCAGCAGCTTAGGGATTACTGGCGGACTAGATACGCAGTATTTT. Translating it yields CASSLGITGGLDTQYF.